Following are 28 T cell receptor beta chains from one sample sequenced in a study of beta chain features in type 1 diabetes. Study-wide results and caveats: Researchers report that Type 1 diabetes patients had moderately but significantly shorter TCRB CDR3s across all four CD4+ subsets.

Antigens for these TCRs are unknown. Expressed TCRB transcripts were sequenced because the entire RNA isolate underwent reverse transcription. Measured with immunoSEQ multiplex PCR; TCRdb has only the in-frame clones, and not every one. The profile shows over 150,000 clones, about 9.3% of them singletons. Sample: central memory CD4+ T cells from blood. The receptors originated from a man younger than 40 with type 1 diabetes.

The table lists this clone with a few counts. The V and J genes are TRBV28 and TRBJ1-2; TRBD1 agrees at 9 bases. The CDR3 has 15 residues. Germline values: CDR1 MDHEN, CDR2 SYDVKM. J was trimmed by 1 base and V by 8 bases; bases with no gene match: 8. The CDR3 DNA reads TGTGCCAGCTACCAACCGGGACAGGGTAACTATGGCTACACCTTC. This encodes CASYQPGQGNYGYTF.

This clone was seen more than once but under ten times. The V and J genes are TRBV7-9 and TRBJ1-1; D remains unclear. This CDR3 spans 12 amino acids. Deletions cut 3 bases from V and 7 bases from J, with 9 bases between. Germline V gene data show CDR1 as SEHNR and CDR2 as FQNEAQ (reference sequence). CDR3 protein: CASSFQNGEAFF. The CDR3 bases are TGTGCCAGCAGCTTCCAGAATGGTGAAGCTTTCTTT.

This clone was recorded a few times. The chain uses TRBV11-2 and TRBJ2-1; 9 nucleotides agree with TRBD2. The CDR3 spans 13 residues. Germline V CDR1 and CDR2: SGHAT, FQNNGV. With 5 bases clipped from V and 8 bases from J, the junction kept 4 bases outside the gene matches. CDR3 region: CASSASGKYEQFF. The CDR3, as DNA: TGTGCCAGCAGCGCTAGCGGGAAATATGAGCAGTTCTTC.

The V call is TRBV5-1, the J call TRBJ2-7, with 13 bases lining up with TRBD2. The V and J ends lost 0 bases and 3 bases, in that order; junction bases with no gene match: 0. The CDR3 loop spans 15 amino acids. The germline V gene has CDR1 SGHRS and CDR2 YFSETQ. CDR3 bases: TGCGCCAGCAGCTTGGGACTAGCGGGAGGCTACGAGCAGTACTTC. This translates into CASSLGLAGGYEQYF.

The rearrangement uses TRBV5-6 and TRBJ2-5; 10 nucleotides align to TRBD2. Germline CDR1 reads SGHDT; CDR2 reads YYEEEE. The CDR3 sequence is 15 residues long. The V and J ends lost 7 bases and 4 bases, in that order; junction bases with no gene match: 10. The CDR3 DNA is TGTGCCAGCGGGGTTCCAGCGGGAGGGACAGAGACCCAGTACTTC. This encodes CASGVPAGGTETQYF.

This clone turned up a few times. The chain recombines TRBV7-3 with TRBJ1-1, with TRBD1 identical over 7 bases. J was trimmed by 4 bases and V by 6 bases; bases with no gene match: 8. The CDR3 length is 14 residues. CDR1 is SGHTA and CDR2 is FQGTGA in the germline V gene. The CDR3 here is CASRYTGVGTEAFF. CDR3 DNA: TGTGCCAGCAGGTATACAGGGGTGGGCACTGAAGCTTTCTTT. The full variable domain, rest sourced from reference TRBV7-3 and TRBJ1-1, is GAGVSQTPSNKVTEKGKYVELRCDPISGHTALYWYRQSLGQGPEFLIYFQGTGAADDSGLPNDRFFAVRPEGSVSTLKIQRTERGDSAVYLCASRYTGVGTEAFFGQGTRLTVV.

This clone showed up just a few times. The V call is TRBV6-1, the J call TRBJ1-2; no clear D gene. The V end was cut by 1 base, the J end by 6 bases, with 9 bases between. This CDR3 is 13 amino acids long. Germline CDR1 and CDR2: MNHNS and SASEGT. The CDR3 DNA reads as TGTGCCAGCAGTGAAGACAGAATCGATGGCTACACCTTC. Protein product: CASSEDRIDGYTF.

The rearrangement links TRBV5-1 to TRBJ2-5; 10 nucleotides match TRBD1. The germline CDR1 and CDR2 sequences are SGHRS and YFSETQ. Trimming took 5 bases from V and 5 from J; bases not matched to a gene: 9. The CDR3 covers 15 residues. The DNA of the CDR3 is TGCGCCAGCAGAACGACTTGGGGACAGGGGGAGACCCAGTACTTC. This gives the protein CASRTTWGQGETQYF.

This clone has only a few counts. This chain connects TRBV5-1 to TRBJ2-5; TRBD2 agrees at 9 bases. V lost 4 bases and J lost 5; bases outside the gene matches: 6. The CDR3 is 14 amino acids. Germline CDR1 reads SGHRS; CDR2 reads YFSETQ. CDR3 sequence: CASSPMLAGETQYF. As DNA, the CDR3 is TGCGCCAGCAGCCCGATGCTAGCGGGGGAGACCCAGTACTTC.

This clone was counted only a few times. V and J are TRBV5-4 and TRBJ1-1; D remains ambiguous. CDR1 and CDR2 (germline): SGHNT, YYREEE (reference sequence). Trimming pared 0 bases from V and 6 bases from J, leaving 12 bases between. The CDR3 contains 14 residues. CDR3 sequence (DNA): TGTGCCAGCAGCTTGGGGCGGCCTTCATCTGAAGCTTTCTTT. This encodes CASSLGRPSSEAFF.

The chain joins TRBV5-1 to TRBJ1-4, with TRBD1 matching over 9 bases. The V segment lost 5 bases and the J segment 7 bases; nucleotides outside the gene matches: 3. From germline, CDR1 is SGHRS and CDR2 YFSETQ. The CDR3 is made up of 13 amino acids. In nucleotides, the CDR3 is TGCGCCAGCAGAGGACAGGGGTTTGAAAAACTGTTTTTT. Translating it yields CASRGQGFEKLFF. Full variable domain (outside the CDR3, taken from reference TRBV5-1 and TRBJ1-4): KAGVTQTPRYLIKTRGQQVTLSCSPISGHRSVSWYQQTPGQGLQFLFEYFSETQRNKGNFPGRFSGRQFSNSRSEMNVSTLELGDSALYLCASRGQGFEKLFFGSGTQLSVL.

This sequence joins TRBV7-3 and TRBJ2-1; no reliable D call. V lost 0 bases and J lost 6, with 9 bases in between. The CDR3 extends over 14 amino acids. Germline CDR1 and CDR2: SGHTA and FQGTGA. CDR3 loop: CASSLTSESNEQFF. CDR3 sequence (DNA): TGTGCCAGCAGCTTAACTTCGGAGAGCAATGAGCAGTTCTTC.

This clone was seen a few times. The gene calls are TRBV6-5 and TRBJ2-1, with a weak D call TRBD1 (5 bases). V gave up 8 bases and J gave up 8 bases, with 16 bases separating them. This CDR3 is built from 13 residues. The germline V gene encodes CDR1 MNHEY and CDR2 SVGAGI. As DNA, the CDR3 is TGTGCCAGCCTATCCCCCAGGGAACATGAGCAGTTCTTC. Its translation is CASLSPREHEQFF.

The chain combines TRBV27 with TRBJ1-1, with 9 bases matching TRBD1. This CDR3 region has 17 residues. The V gene's germline CDR1 is MNHEY and CDR2 SMNVEV (reference sequence). J gave up 5 bases and V 1 base, and 11 bases lay outside the gene matches. This chain's CDR3 is CASSLLGGQGGGTEAFF. The CDR3 DNA reads as TGTGCCAGCAGTTTATTAGGGGGACAGGGAGGGGGAACTGAAGCTTTCTTT.

This clone was observed a handful of times. The rearrangement links TRBV28 to TRBJ2-1, with D possibly being TRBD2 (6 bases). The germline V and J ends were trimmed by 2 bases and 10 bases, with 18 bases remaining between them. CDR1 is MDHEN, CDR2 SYDVKM, per germline. The CDR3 length is 15 residues. CDR3 in amino acids: CASSLGRGPIGEQFF. CDR3 bases: TGTGCCAGCAGTTTAGGGCGGGGCCCCATAGGCGAGCAGTTCTTC.

The chain couples TRBV4-2 to TRBJ2-1; 14 bases line up with TRBD2. There are 17 residues in the CDR3. V gave up 2 bases and J gave up 7 bases; unmatched junction bases: 7. The germline gives CDR1 LGHNA, CDR2 YNFKEQ. As DNA, the CDR3 is TGTGCCAGCAGCCAACACGGGACTAGCGGGAGTAGGAATGAGCAGTTCTTC. Its translation: CASSQHGTSGSRNEQFF.

This chain joins TRBV29-1 and TRBJ2-3; 12 bases are a match to TRBD1. Germline CDR1 reads SQVTM; CDR2 reads ANQGSEA. The CDR3 is made up of 15 amino acids. V dropped 6 bases and J dropped 5; count of bases not matched to a gene: 9. CDR3 loop: CSVSGDRGPGDTQYF. CDR3 nucleotides: TGCAGCGTCTCGGGGGACAGGGGGCCGGGAGATACGCAGTATTTT.

CDR3 in amino acids: CSVGTGHLTDTQYF. CDR3 in DNA: TGCAGCGTTGGGACGGGACACCTCACAGATACGCAGTATTTT. The gene calls are TRBV29-1 and TRBJ2-3, with a weak D call TRBD1 (6 bases). The CDR3 totals 14 residues. Trimming took off 4 bases at V and 2 bases at J, with 13 bases between the two ends. Germline CDR1 SQVTM, CDR2 ANQGSEA.

This clone was picked up a small number of times. The rearrangement uses TRBV2 and TRBJ1-4, with TRBD1 identical over 7 bases. Per the germline V gene, CDR1 is SNHLY and CDR2 is FYNNEI. The CDR3 runs 15 residues. Unmatched junction bases numbered 15, after V lost 6 bases and J lost 11 bases. The CDR3 region is CASRPRTGIFFKLFF. DNA for the CDR3: TGTGCCAGCAGGCCTCGGACAGGAATCTTTTTCAAACTGTTTTTT.

This clone was observed a few times. The chain carries TRBV27 and TRBJ2-2; the match to TRBD2 covers 11 bases. Germline values: CDR1 MNHEY, CDR2 SMNVEV (reference sequence). The V segment lost 5 bases and the J segment 2 bases; nucleotides outside the gene matches: 4. This CDR3 is built from 16 residues. CDR3 residues: CASSVTSGSNTGELFF. Written as DNA, the CDR3 is TGTGCCAGCAGTGTAACTAGCGGGAGTAACACCGGGGAGCTGTTTTTT.

This clone was detected only a few times. The chain combines TRBV5-6 with TRBJ1-5, with D unresolved. Germline CDR1 reads SGHDT; CDR2 reads YYEEEE. With 3 bases removed from V and 4 bases from J, the gap between germline ends came to 11 bases. The CDR3 runs to 14 residues. The CDR3 spells CASSSWSRNQPQHF. Written as DNA, the CDR3 is TGTGCCAGCAGCTCGTGGTCCAGAAATCAGCCCCAGCATTTT.

The chain joins TRBV2 to TRBJ2-1, with no clear D. Germline values: CDR1 SNHLY, CDR2 FYNNEI. Trimming pared 5 bases from V and 8 bases from J, leaving 10 bases between. This CDR3 contains 12 residues. This CDR3 is CASSLEFDEQFF. The DNA of the CDR3 is TGTGCCAGCAGTTTGGAGTTCGATGAGCAGTTCTTC.

In this sample, this clone turned up a few times. CDR3 nucleotides: TGCGCCAGCAGCTTAGGACACTACTCTGGGGCCAACGTCCTGACTTTC. This gives the protein CASSLGHYSGANVLTF. The genes are TRBV5-1 and TRBJ2-6; possible D gene TRBD1, 5 bases. The CDR3 loop spans 16 amino acids. Germline values: CDR1 SGHRS, CDR2 YFSETQ. V lost 2 bases and J 0 bases, leaving 9 bases between the germline ends.

This clone was picked up many times. Within the sample, other DNA sequences also encode this same CDR3. The CDR3 region has the DNA TGTGCCAGCAGTTCTGGGCTAGCGGGAAATGAGCAGTTCTTC. Its translation is CASSSGLAGNEQFF. The rearrangement joins TRBV28 to TRBJ2-1; 9 bases map to TRBD2. Germline CDR1 MDHEN, CDR2 SYDVKM. This CDR3 has 14 amino acids. Trimming took 4 bases from V and 7 from J; bases not matched to a gene: 5.

The chain has TRBV5-4 and TRBJ2-3, with 8 bases fitting TRBD2. CDR3 length equals 16 residues. Germline-derived CDR1 and CDR2 are SGHNT and YYREEE (reference sequence). The V and J ends lost 4 bases and 7 bases, in that order; junction bases with no gene match: 14. CDR3 nucleotides: TGTGCCAGCAGCCCCGGGGGGGCTAGCGGGCTCTATACGCAGTATTTT. This sequence encodes CASSPGGASGLYTQYF.

The chain joins TRBV18 to TRBJ2-3; the D is unclear. The CDR3 is made up of 13 amino acids. The germline gives CDR1 KGHSH, CDR2 LQKENI. V was pared by 3 bases and J by 2 bases, with 6 bases between. CDR3 in DNA: TGTGCCAGCTCACCGCAGAACACAGATACGCAGTATTTT. This sequence encodes CASSPQNTDTQYF.

This clone was seen more than once but under ten times. The V gene is TRBV28, the J gene TRBJ2-7, with TRBD1 matching 7 bases. V trimming: 5 bases; J trimming: 2 bases; junction bases outside the gene matches: 9. Germline lookup yields CDR1 MDHEN and CDR2 SYDVKM. The length of the CDR3 is 15 residues. The CDR3 region has the DNA TGTGCCAGCAGTACCAGAGGGGGACAGACCTACGAGCAGTACTTC. Translation gives CASSTRGGQTYEQYF.

The chain employs TRBV14 and TRBJ1-4; 8 bases line up with TRBD1. Germline CDR1 SGHDN, CDR2 FVKESK. Unmatched junction bases numbered 3, after V lost 2 bases and J lost 7 bases. The CDR3 totals 14 residues. CDR3 nucleotides: TGTGCCAGCAGCCAACAGGGGGCCGGTGAAAAACTGTTTTTT. It encodes CASSQQGAGEKLFF.